The 24 T cell receptor beta chains below were found in one sample sequenced in a study of T cell changes during pregnancy in multiple sclerosis. Sequenced by immunoSEQ multiplex PCR; TCRdb stores in-frame clones only, minus some. The sample consists of under 110,000 clones, about 90% of them appearing once. The starting material was peripheral blood, obtained in the second trimester of pregnancy. The receptors shown here come from a female donor with multiple sclerosis, enrolled in a pregnancy study.

CDR3 residues: CASSRTTGPYGYTF. In nucleotides, the CDR3 is TGTGCCAGCAGCCGGACGACAGGTCCCTATGGCTACACCTTC. This chain links TRBV6-5 with TRBJ1-2; D perhaps matches TRBD1 (6 bases). The germline V gene encodes CDR1 MNHEY and CDR2 SVGAGI. The V end lost 6 bases, the J end lost 4 bases, and 15 bases lay between the germline ends. This CDR3 is 14 amino acids long.

J is TRBJ1-4 and V is TRBV18; perhaps TRBD1 as D (5 bases). There are 15 residues in the CDR3. CDR1 is KGHSH, CDR2 LQKENI, per germline. V shed 3 bases and J shed 3 bases, with 11 bases lying between them. This CDR3 is CASSPSGTANEKLFF. DNA of the CDR3: TGTGCCAGCTCACCTTCCGGGACTGCTAATGAAAAACTGTTTTTT.

The gene calls are TRBV5-6 and TRBJ1-1; no clear D gene. This CDR3 spans 14 amino acids. Trimming cost V 3 bases and J 1 base, with 10 bases left between them. Germline values: CDR1 SGHDT, CDR2 YYEEEE. CDR3 in amino acids: CASSSQIKNTEAFF. CDR3 DNA: TGTGCCAGCAGCTCACAGATTAAGAACACTGAAGCTTTCTTT.

This sequence joins TRBV11-2 and TRBJ2-7; D is perhaps TRBD2 (5 bases). Germline V CDR1 and CDR2: SGHAT, FQNNGV. V shed 2 bases and J shed 0 bases, with 8 bases lying between them. The CDR3 consists of 14 residues. CDR3 DNA sequence: TGTGCCAGCAGCTTAAGTGGGAGCTCCTACGAGCAGTACTTC. This translates into CASSLSGSSYEQYF. The full variable domain, in which reference TRBV11-2 and TRBJ2-7 provide the parts outside the CDR3, is EAGVAQSPRYKIIEKRQSVAFWCNPISGHATLYWYQQILGQGPKLLIQFQNNGVVDDSQLPKDRFSAERLKGVDSTLKIQPAKLEDSAVYLCASSLSGSSYEQYFGPGTRLTVT.

Regarding this clone: Other DNA sequences within the sample encode an identical CDR3. The chain recombines TRBV28 with TRBJ1-2, with TRBD1 as a possible D gene (6 bases). Trimming stripped 4 bases from V and 5 bases from J, with 11 bases between. CDR1 and CDR2 from the germline V gene are MDHEN and SYDVKM. There are 13 residues in the CDR3. The DNA for the CDR3 is TGTGCCAGCAGTTCCCAGGGGTTGTATGGCTACACCTTC. It encodes CASSSQGLYGYTF.

This clone was counted at least ten times. The chain carries TRBV6-5 and TRBJ2-7; D call uncertain. Trimming cost V 4 bases and J 4 bases, with 14 bases left between them. Per germline, CDR1 MNHEY and CDR2 SVGAGI. There are 14 residues in the CDR3. CDR3 residues: CASSWQASFYEQYF. The DNA of the CDR3 is TGTGCCAGCAGTTGGCAGGCTTCTTTTTACGAGCAGTACTTC.

The chain is built from TRBV14 and TRBJ2-1, with 10 bases identical to TRBD2. Germline CDR1 SGHDN, CDR2 FVKESK. The ends lost 4 bases at V and 8 bases at J; junction bases unmatched: 11. CDR3 length: 16 amino acids. Here the CDR3 DNA reads TGTGCCAGCAGCCCTGACCTAGCGGGAGTTGGAGATGAGCAGTTCTTC. Encoded protein: CASSPDLAGVGDEQFF.

The rearrangement joins TRBV10-3 to TRBJ2-7, with 9 positions matching TRBD2. The junction had 3 bases not matched to a gene; V was cut back by 8 bases and J by 1 base. CDR1 and CDR2 from the germline V gene are ENHRY and SYGVKD. This CDR3 is 13 amino acids long. CDR3 nucleotide sequence: TGTGCCATCCAGACTAGCGGTTCCTACGAGCAGTACTTC. The encoded protein is CAIQTSGSYEQYF.

The V gene is TRBV2, the J gene TRBJ2-3; D may be TRBD2 (6 bases). This CDR3 comprises 12 residues. CDR1 and CDR2 (germline): SNHLY, FYNNEI. With 4 bases removed from V and 11 bases from J, the gap between germline ends came to 13 bases. CDR3 DNA sequence: TGTGCCAGCAGTGCTCAGCGGGTGGGGCAGTATTTT. It yields the protein CASSAQRVGQYF.

In this sample, this clone turned up once. The chain links TRBV2 to TRBJ2-1, with 8 bases fitting TRBD2. The CDR3 extends over 18 amino acids. The V gene end was trimmed by 6 bases and the J gene end by 0 bases; junction bases not matched to a gene: 13. Looked up from germline, CDR1 is SNHLY and CDR2 is FYNNEI. Written as DNA, the CDR3 is TGTGCCAGCAGCCCCCTGGATAGAAGCGGGAGCTCCTACAATGAGCAGTTCTTC. Translating gives CASSPLDRSGSSYNEQFF. The full variable domain, completed using reference TRBV2 and TRBJ2-1, is EPEVTQTPSHQVTQMGQEVILRCVPISNHLYFYWYRQILGQKVEFLVSFYNNEISEKSEIFDDQFSVERPDGSNFTLKIRSTKLEDSAMYFCASSPLDRSGSSYNEQFFGPGTRLTVL.

The chain uses TRBV27 and TRBJ2-3, with 10 bases aligning to TRBD2. Germline V gene sequence: CDR1 MNHEY, CDR2 SMNVEV (reference sequence). The CDR3 length is 15 residues. J was trimmed by 1 base and V by 7 bases; bases with no gene match: 5. The CDR3 coding sequence is TGTGCCAGCAATAAAGGACTAGCGGGCACAGATACGCAGTATTTT. It codes for CASNKGLAGTDTQYF.

This chain uses TRBV6-1 with TRBJ2-1, with TRBD2 identical over 8 bases. V lost 6 bases and J lost 5; bases outside the gene matches: 6. Germline V gives CDR1 MNHNS, CDR2 SASEGT. The CDR3 consists of 14 residues. CDR3 region: CASRLGLGNNEQFF. DNA of the CDR3: TGTGCCAGCAGGTTGGGACTAGGGAACAATGAGCAGTTCTTC.

This chain links TRBV4-1 with TRBJ1-4, with 7 bases aligning to TRBD1. With V trimmed by 4 bases and J by 5 bases, 19 bases remained unmatched. This CDR3 spans 19 amino acids. Germline V gene lookup returns CDR1 MGHRA and CDR2 YSYEKL. CDR3 bases: TGCGCCAGCAGCCCATATGGAACTACACACAGGGGAGAGAATGAAAAACTGTTTTTT. Its translation: CASSPYGTTHRGENEKLFF.

This chain links TRBV18 with TRBJ1-2; D perhaps matches TRBD1 (5 bases). CDR1 KGHSH and CDR2 LQKENI come from the germline V gene. This CDR3 is built from 16 residues. Trimming removed 4 bases from V and 2 bases from J, with 17 bases in between. DNA for the CDR3: TGTGCCAGCTCACTTTCACTCCTCAGGGCCAACTATGGCTACACCTTC. Its protein product is CASSLSLLRANYGYTF.

The J gene is TRBJ2-7, the V gene TRBV28, with a possible D match to TRBD1 (5 bases). Germline V gene data show CDR1 as MDHEN and CDR2 as SYDVKM. CDR3 length: 16 residues. Trimming took off 6 bases at V and 3 bases at J, with 21 bases between the two ends. The CDR3 sequence is CASSHDIGVPLYEQYF. For the CDR3, the DNA is TGTGCCAGCAGCCACGATATAGGGGTACCCCTCTACGAGCAGTACTTC.

The chain carries TRBV15 and TRBJ2-3; 10 bases map to TRBD2. Germline V gives CDR1 LNHNV, CDR2 YYDKDF (reference sequence). Germline trimming cut 1 base from V and 5 bases from J; bases unmatched to any gene: 9. This CDR3 has 17 amino acids. The CDR3 DNA follows: TGTGCCACCAGCAGAGCTCTAGCGGGAGTCGGTGAAGATACGCAGTATTTT. Its protein product is CATSRALAGVGEDTQYF. The full variable domain, in which reference TRBV15 and TRBJ2-3 provide the parts outside the CDR3, is DAMVIQNPRYQVTQFGKPVTLSCSQTLNHNVMYWYQQKSSQAPKLLFHYYDKDFNNEADTPDNFQSRRPNTSFCFLDIRSPGLGDTAMYLCATSRALAGVGEDTQYFGPGTRLTVL.

The rearrangement uses TRBV5-1 and TRBJ2-1, with TRBD2 matching 9 bases. CDR3 length equals 15 residues. Germline assignment: CDR1 SGHRS and CDR2 YFSETQ. V lost 4 bases, J lost 9 bases, and 11 bases stayed unmatched. In DNA form, the CDR3 reads TGCGCCAGCAGCACTTTAGCGGGAGACGGCAGTGAGCAGTTCTTC. The encoded protein is CASSTLAGDGSEQFF. Full variable domain (rest looked up from reference TRBV5-1 and TRBJ2-1): KAGVTQTPRYLIKTRGQQVTLSCSPISGHRSVSWYQQTPGQGLQFLFEYFSETQRNKGNFPGRFSGRQFSNSRSEMNVSTLELGDSALYLCASSTLAGDGSEQFFGPGTRLTVL.

The chain uses TRBV29-1 and TRBJ2-1; possibly TRBD1 for D (5 bases). This CDR3 has 13 amino acids. V was clipped by 3 bases and J by 6 bases, with 12 bases between them. Germline-derived CDR1 and CDR2 are SQVTM and ANQGSEA. The CDR3 nucleotides read TGCAGCGTTGAGAACTCTCAGGGCAATGAGCAGTTCTTC. It translates to CSVENSQGNEQFF.

This chain connects TRBV5-1 to TRBJ1-4; D may be TRBD1 (6 bases). The V gene lost 1 base and the J gene lost 7 bases, with 14 bases spanning the gap. CDR3 size: 15 residues. Germline V gene sequence: CDR1 SGHRS, CDR2 YFSETQ. The CDR3 is CASSLMTGSIEKLFF. In DNA, the CDR3 is TGCGCCAGCAGCTTGATGACAGGCTCAATTGAAAAACTGTTTTTT. Based on the CDR3 plus reference TRBV5-1 and TRBJ1-4, the full variable domain is KAGVTQTPRYLIKTRGQQVTLSCSPISGHRSVSWYQQTPGQGLQFLFEYFSETQRNKGNFPGRFSGRQFSNSRSEMNVSTLELGDSALYLCASSLMTGSIEKLFFGSGTQLSVL.

In its sample, this clone was seen once. This rearrangement joins TRBV19 to TRBJ2-7; 7 bases map to TRBD2. CDR3 length: 16 amino acids. V lost 3 bases and J lost 0; bases outside the gene matches: 8. CDR1 and CDR2 (germline): LNHDA, SQIVND (reference sequence). The CDR3 is CASSMVASGDSYEQYF. Written as DNA, the CDR3 is TGTGCCAGTAGTATGGTGGCTAGCGGAGACTCCTACGAGCAGTACTTC.

This chain connects TRBV18 to TRBJ2-1; 7 bases fit TRBD1. V gave up 2 bases and J gave up 4 bases; unmatched junction bases: 8. CDR3 size: 16 residues. CDR1 is KGHSH, CDR2 LQKENI, per germline. Here the CDR3 reads CASSPKGTALYNEQFF. Here the CDR3 DNA reads TGTGCCAGCTCACCAAAAGGGACAGCCCTTTACAATGAGCAGTTCTTC.

The chain has TRBV4-3 and TRBJ1-1, with a weak D call TRBD1 (6 bases). Trimming pared 0 bases from V and 0 bases from J, leaving 11 bases between. The CDR3 spans 16 residues. Germline V CDR1 and CDR2: LGHNA, YSLEER. CDR3: CASSQDSPGVNTEAFF. CDR3 bases: TGCGCCAGCAGCCAAGATTCCCCAGGGGTGAACACTGAAGCTTTCTTT.

V and J are TRBV4-1 and TRBJ2-7, with TRBD1 identical over 7 bases. CDR3 length equals 16 residues. V dropped 3 bases and J dropped 5; count of bases not matched to a gene: 13. The germline V gene encodes CDR1 MGHRA and CDR2 YSYEKL. The CDR3 DNA is TGCGCCAGCAGCCAGTTTCCGGGACAGCCTCGACACGAGCAGTACTTC. Protein: CASSQFPGQPRHEQYF.

The rearrangement joins TRBV28 to TRBJ2-1, with TRBD2 matching 11 bases. This CDR3 has 17 amino acids. The junction had 9 bases not matched to a gene; V was cut back by 2 bases and J by 6 bases. Germline V gives CDR1 MDHEN, CDR2 SYDVKM. CDR3 DNA: TGTGCCAGCAGTTTACCTCCTGGTAGCGGGAGGGTCAATGAGCAGTTCTTC. Protein sequence: CASSLPPGSGRVNEQFF.